A selection of T cell receptor beta chains follows, all from one sample in a study of blood T cell repertoires in COVID-19. Data came from immunoSEQ multiplex PCR; TCRdb stores just in-frame clones and leaves some out. This sample carries 100,000 to 150,000 clones, around 82% of them seen once, and the ten largest clones take 9.5% to 15%. The sample comprised peripheral blood. These receptors all come from a woman aged 25 to 45 who had recovered from COVID-19. The CDR3 runs from the conserved cysteine through the conserved F or W. The D gene is left open where the match is weak. Size values are once, few and many counts, or a class for expanded clones, and some rows have none.

TRBJ1-2 | TRBV4-1 | TRBD1 | few | CASSLYPGQANYGYTF | TGCGCCAGCAGCCTATATCCGGGACAGGCCAACTATGGCTACACCTTC
TRBJ2-3 | TRBV18 | TRBD1 | - | CASLKGTGHTDTQYF | TGTGCCAGCCTAAAGGGGACAGGGCATACAGATACGCAGTATTTT
TRBJ2-1 | TRBV5-4 | TRBD2 | - | CASSLRALAGVENEQFF | TGTGCCAGCAGCTTGCGGGCCCTAGCGGGAGTGGAGAATGAGCAGTTCTTC
TRBJ2-5 | TRBV27 | TRBD2 | - | CASSLSRTSGSPREETQYF | TGTGCCAGCAGTTTATCTAGGACTAGCGGATCCCCCCGGGAGGAGACCCAGTACTTC
TRBJ2-7 | TRBV18 | TRBD2 | - | CASSLRTSGNYEQYF | TGTGCCAGCTCCCTTCGGACTAGCGGAAACTACGAGCAGTACTTC
TRBJ2-4 | TRBV24-1 | - | - | CATSDLQARRSLLAKNIQYF | TGTGCCACCAGTGATTTGCAGGCCAGAAGATCTTTATTAGCCAAAAACATTCAGTACTTC
TRBJ1-5 | TRBV30 | TRBD1 | - | CAWSHGQGQPQHF | TGTGCCTGGTCCCACGGACAGGGACAGCCCCAGCATTTT
TRBJ2-7 | TRBV19 | TRBD2 | few | CASSVTSGDYYEQYF | TGTGCCAGTAGCGTGACTAGCGGGGATTACTACGAGCAGTACTTC
TRBJ1-3 | TRBV6-5 | - | - | CASCKHSSGNTIYF | TGTGCCAGCTGCAAGCACTCCTCTGGAAACACCATATATTTT
TRBJ2-7 | TRBV5-5 | TRBD2 | - | CASSNSGGPYEQYF | TGTGCCAGCAGTAATAGCGGGGGGCCCTACGAGCAGTACTTC
TRBJ2-1 | TRBV19 | - | - | CASSKTSSYNEQFF | TGTGCCAGTAGTAAGACAAGCTCCTACAATGAGCAGTTCTTC
TRBJ1-1 | TRBV5-6 | - | - | CASSLGSRRLNTEAFF | TGTGCCAGCAGCTTGGGTTCCCGGCGGCTGAACACTGAAGCTTTCTTT
TRBJ1-2 | TRBV6-1 | - | - | CASSEARGILGYTF | TGTGCCAGCAGTGAGGCACGGGGTATCTTAGGCTACACCTTC
TRBJ2-4 | TRBV9 | - | - | CASSAHRAGEAKNIQYF | TGTGCCAGCAGCGCGCACCGGGCAGGGGAGGCCAAAAACATTCAGTACTTC
TRBJ2-3 | TRBV30 | - | once | CAWGTGDTQYF | TGTGCCTGGGGAACCGGAGATACGCAGTATTTT
TRBJ2-3 | TRBV7-9 | - | - | CASSLGISTDTQYF | TGTGCCAGCAGCCTCGGGATTTCCACAGATACGCAGTATTTT
TRBJ2-1 | TRBV11-3 | TRBD1 | - | CASSLAGTGIYNEQFF | TGTGCCAGCAGCTTGGCCGGGACAGGGATCTACAATGAGCAGTTCTTC
TRBJ2-7 | TRBV23-1 | - | once | CASSQGPVQGSPSYEQYF | TGCGCCAGCAGTCAGGGTCCGGTTCAGGGCAGTCCCTCCTACGAGCAGTACTTC
TRBJ1-5 | TRBV3-1/TRBV3-2 | - | - | CASSQQGSNQPQHF | TGTGCCAGCAGCCAACAGGGGAGCAATCAGCCCCAGCATTTT
TRBJ1-2 | TRBV30 | - | - | CAWRLTSPFYGYTF | TGTGCCTGGAGGCTCACCAGTCCCTTCTATGGCTACACCTTC
TRBJ2-1 | TRBV6-1 | TRBD2 | - | CASSELAGDYNEQFF | TGTGCCAGCAGTGAACTAGCGGGAGACTACAATGAGCAGTTCTTC